The rows below give T cell receptor beta chains drawn from one sample of a study of response to subunit inactivated influenza vaccine. TCRdb itself ran the RT-PCR reads through MiXCR, one entry per CDR3 protein. The repertoire holds about 530,000 distinct CDR3 sequences, with 12% as singletons. Source: PBMCs from blood, taken on the day of vaccination. Receptors were obtained from a man between 45 and 60 years old who received an inactivated influenza vaccine. The CDR3 runs from the conserved cysteine through the conserved F or W. The D gene is left open where the match is weak. Rows may omit the clone size; those that give it use once, few, many or a size class.

j_call clone_size v_call d_call cdr3_nt cdr3_aa
TRBJ1-1 many TRBV29-1 TRBD1 TGCAGCGGGGGACAGGGTTACACTGAAGCTTTCTTT CSGGQGYTEAFF
TRBJ1-1 few TRBV5-6 TRBD1 TGTGCCAGCAGCTTAATCGACAGGGGGAGCACTGAAGCTTTCTTT CASSLIDRGSTEAFF
TRBJ1-2 - TRBV7-9 TRBD1 TGTGCCAGCAGCTACCAGGGACAGAACTATGGCTACACCTTC CASSYQGQNYGYTF
TRBJ1-3 - TRBV7-9 - TGTGCCAGCAGCTTAGAGGGCGGGACTGGAAACACCATATATTTT CASSLEGGTGNTIYF
TRBJ2-1 few TRBV10-3 TRBD2 TGTGCCATCAGTGGTAGCGGGGGGGCGTTCTACAATGAGCAGTTCTTC CAISGSGGAFYNEQFF
TRBJ1-2 - TRBV19 - TGTGCCAGTAGTATTCGGGGGGACTATGGCTACACCTTC CASSIRGDYGYTF
TRBJ1-2 many TRBV6-5 TRBD1 TGTGCCAGCAGTTACGACAGGGCTAGTGGCTACACCTTC CASSYDRASGYTF
TRBJ2-7 many TRBV6-5 - TGTGCCAGCAGTTACTTACAGGGCTCCCCCTACGAGCAGTACTTC CASSYLQGSPYEQYF
TRBJ2-7 few TRBV5-5 - TGTGCCAGCAGCTTGCAGGGGCAGCTTACCTACGAGCAGTACTTC CASSLQGQLTYEQYF
TRBJ2-1 many TRBV6-2/TRBV6-3 - TGTGCCAGCAGCTGGAGCTGGTCATCGTCCTATGAGCAGTTCTTC CASSWSWSSSYEQFF
TRBJ2-7 few TRBV5-1 TRBD1 TGCGCCAGCAGCTTCTACGGGACAGGCGGCTACGAGCAGTACTTC CASSFYGTGGYEQYF
TRBJ2-7 many TRBV20-1 - TGCAGTGCTAGTTCTGGGTACGAGCAGTACTTC CSASSGYEQYF
TRBJ2-7 few TRBV7-2 TRBD1 TGTGCCAGCAGCCCATCGGCAGGGGGCTTATACGAGCAGTACTTC CASSPSAGGLYEQYF
TRBJ2-5 - TRBV29-1 TRBD2 TGCAGCGGTAGCGGGAGGGCCCGGGGGCAAGAGACCCAGTACTTC CSGSGRARGQETQYF
TRBJ2-4 few TRBV12-3/TRBV12-4 - TGTGCCAGCAGTCCAAACCGGGCCCTAGCCAAAAACATTCAGTACTTC CASSPNRALAKNIQYF
TRBJ1-6 few TRBV30 - TGTGCCTGGAGGGGATTCGCAGCTAATTCACCCCTCCACTTT CAWRGFAANSPLHF
TRBJ2-3 many TRBV10-3 - TGTGCCATCAGTGAGTCGTGGCCGGCCGACATCGGAGATACGCAGTATTTT CAISESWPADIGDTQYF
TRBJ2-3 many TRBV12-3/TRBV12-4 - TGTGCCAGCAGTTTGGGCAAGGCCATTTATTTT CASSLGKAIYF
TRBJ2-3 few TRBV7-2 - TGTGCCAGCAGCTCAAGGTCGGGGCCTACGCAGTATTTT CASSSRSGPTQYF
TRBJ2-2 few TRBV7-9 - TGTGCCAGCAGCCCCGGTCCAGGGGTCGGCGGGGAGCTGTTTTTT CASSPGPGVGGELFF
TRBJ2-1 few TRBV6-2/TRBV6-3 - TGTGCCAGCAGTTACTTAAGCGGATATTACAATGAGCAGTTCTTC CASSYLSGYYNEQFF
TRBJ1-4 - TRBV16 TRBD1 TGTGCCAGCAGCCTCCATTTCTTCGACAGGGGAGGTGAAAAACTGTTTTTT CASSLHFFDRGGEKLFF
TRBJ2-7 - TRBV12-3/TRBV12-4 TRBD2 TGTGCCAGCAGTCATACTAGCGGGGACTCCTACGAGCAGTACTTC CASSHTSGDSYEQYF
TRBJ1-2 - TRBV5-1 - TGCGCCAGCAGCTTGGAAGTTAGCACAGCTACCGGGGGCTACACCTTC CASSLEVSTATGGYTF
TRBJ1-2 - TRBV19 - TGTGCCAGTAGTATCTGGGGCGACGGGGGCTACACCTTC CASSIWGDGGYTF
TRBJ2-1 - TRBV7-9 TRBD2 TGTGCCAGCAGCTCGGGACTAAACTACAATGAGCAGTTCTTC CASSSGLNYNEQFF
TRBJ1-1 - TRBV20-1 TRBD1 TGCAGTGCTAGAGATCGGACAGGTCGGACTGAAGCTTTCTTT CSARDRTGRTEAFF
TRBJ2-4 - TRBV7-8 - TGTGCCAGCAGCTCCCCGGGGGGCCGAGACATTCAGTACTTC CASSSPGGRDIQYF
TRBJ2-6 - TRBV15 - TGTGCCACCAGCAGAGACAGGGTTGGGGCCAACGTCCTGACTTTC CATSRDRVGANVLTF
TRBJ1-3 many TRBV5-1 - TGCGCCAGCAGCTTGGGGCAGACCGGCAACACCATATATTTT CASSLGQTGNTIYF
TRBJ2-3 - TRBV7-9 TRBD2 TGTGCCAGCAGCCCCGGGACTACCCATACGCAGTATTTT CASSPGTTHTQYF
TRBJ2-7 - TRBV5-1 - TGCGCCAGCAGCTTGTCTCCGAGGCAACACGAGCAGTACTTC CASSLSPRQHEQYF
TRBJ2-1 - TRBV20-1 - TGCAGTGTGGGTGGGACCTACAATGAGCAGTTCTTC CSVGGTYNEQFF
TRBJ2-5 - TRBV20-1 - TGCAGTGCTAGAGACATGGGCAGGGGGGGAGAGACCCAGTACTTC CSARDMGRGGETQYF
TRBJ2-5 - TRBV20-1 - TGCAGTGCTCGAGGGGGGTTTGGTAGTAGCCGAGGCCAAGAGACCCAGTACTTC CSARGGFGSSRGQETQYF
TRBJ2-1 few TRBV9 TRBD2 TGTGCCAGCAGCGGGCAATCTAGCGGGAGTTACAATGAGCAGTTCTTC CASSGQSSGSYNEQFF
TRBJ2-7 few TRBV3-1 - TGTGCCAGCAGCCCATTTCTAGGGTTTCACGAGCAGTACTTC CASSPFLGFHEQYF
TRBJ2-2 few TRBV27 TRBD1 TGTGCCAGCACATTCGACAGGGAACAGACCGGGGAGCTGTTTTTT CASTFDREQTGELFF
TRBJ2-1 - TRBV10-3 - TGTGCCATCAGTGGGGGCAATCCGAATGAGCAGTTCTTC CAISGGNPNEQFF
TRBJ2-5 few TRBV4-3 - TGCGCCAGCAGCCAAGATCTGGGGGCCCGCGGAGAGACCCAGTACTTC CASSQDLGARGETQYF
TRBJ2-1 many TRBV20-1 - TGCAGTGCTAGGGGCGTGGGAGATTTAGCAGGCCTCAATGAGCAGTTCTTC CSARGVGDLAGLNEQFF
TRBJ2-3 few TRBV29-1 - TGCAGCGTTGGAGGACGGAGAGATACGCAGTATTTT CSVGGRRDTQYF
TRBJ2-1 - TRBV3-1 - TGTGCCAGCAGCCCAGGACTTCAAAATGAGCAGTTCTTC CASSPGLQNEQFF
TRBJ2-4 - TRBV5-1 TRBD1 TGCGCCAGCAGCTCGGGACAGTCCTGGGACATTCAGTACTTC CASSSGQSWDIQYF
TRBJ2-1 - TRBV2 - TGTGCCAGCAGTGGGTATAGCTCCTACAATGAGCAGTTCTTC CASSGYSSYNEQFF
TRBJ2-3 - TRBV11-2 - TGTGCCAGCAGCTTCGAACTAGCAACAGATACGCAGTATTTT CASSFELATDTQYF
TRBJ2-7 few TRBV12-3/TRBV12-4 TRBD2 TGTGCCAGCAGTTTGTCTAGCGGGGGGCTGAGCTCCTACGAGCAGTACTTC CASSLSSGGLSSYEQYF
TRBJ2-5 many TRBV28 TRBD2 TGTGCCAGCAGTTTTTCTAGCGGGGGTGAGACCCAGTACTTC CASSFSSGGETQYF